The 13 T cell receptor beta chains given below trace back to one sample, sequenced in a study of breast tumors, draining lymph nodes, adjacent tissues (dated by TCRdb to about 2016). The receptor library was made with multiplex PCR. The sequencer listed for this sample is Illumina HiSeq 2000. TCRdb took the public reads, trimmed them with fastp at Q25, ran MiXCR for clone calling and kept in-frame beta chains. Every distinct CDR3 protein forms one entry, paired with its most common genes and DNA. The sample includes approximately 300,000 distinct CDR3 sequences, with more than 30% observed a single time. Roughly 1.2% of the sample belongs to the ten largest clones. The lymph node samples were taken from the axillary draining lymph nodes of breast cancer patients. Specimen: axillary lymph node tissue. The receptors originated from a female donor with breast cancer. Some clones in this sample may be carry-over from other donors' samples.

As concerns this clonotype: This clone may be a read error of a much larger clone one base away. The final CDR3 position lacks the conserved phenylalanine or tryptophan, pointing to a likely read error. CDR3 nucleotides: TGTGCCAGCAGCCCTGGACTAGCGGGAGGAGGAGGTTACAATGAGCAGTTCCTC. This gives the protein CASSPGLAGGGGYNEQFL. V is TRBV5-4 and J is TRBJ2-1; 14 bases fit TRBD2. The ends lost 4 bases at V and 4 bases at J; junction bases unmatched: 10. Germline CDR1 is SGHNT and CDR2 is YYREEE (reference sequence). The CDR3 runs 18 residues.

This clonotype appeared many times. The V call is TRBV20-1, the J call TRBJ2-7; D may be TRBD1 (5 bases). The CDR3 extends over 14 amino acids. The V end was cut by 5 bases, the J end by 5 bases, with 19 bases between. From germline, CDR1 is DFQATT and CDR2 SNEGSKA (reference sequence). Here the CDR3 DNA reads TGCAGTGCTCCAAAGGGGCTGGGTTCCCACGAGCAGTACTTC. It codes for CSAPKGLGSHEQYF.

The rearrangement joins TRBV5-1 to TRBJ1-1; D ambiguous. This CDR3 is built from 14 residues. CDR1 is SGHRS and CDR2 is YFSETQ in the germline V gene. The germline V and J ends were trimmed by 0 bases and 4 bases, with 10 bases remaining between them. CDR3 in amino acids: CASSLVGKSTEAFF. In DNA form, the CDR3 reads TGCGCCAGCAGCTTGGTTGGAAAGAGCACTGAAGCTTTCTTT.

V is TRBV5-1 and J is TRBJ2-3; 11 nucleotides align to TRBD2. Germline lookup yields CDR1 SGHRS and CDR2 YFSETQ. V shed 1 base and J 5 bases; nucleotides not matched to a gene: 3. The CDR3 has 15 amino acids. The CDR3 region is CASSLTSGRQDTQYF. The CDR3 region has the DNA TGCGCCAGCAGCTTGACTAGCGGGAGACAAGATACGCAGTATTTT.

The CDR3 DNA reads as TGTGCCAGCAGTTTGTTGGGCACCACCGGGGAGCTGTTTTTT. Its translation is CASSLLGTTGELFF. The chain uses TRBV2 and TRBJ2-2; D ambiguous. V was clipped by 5 bases and J by 4 bases, with 11 bases between them. The CDR3 is 14 residues long. Germline loops: CDR1 SNHLY, CDR2 FYNNEI.

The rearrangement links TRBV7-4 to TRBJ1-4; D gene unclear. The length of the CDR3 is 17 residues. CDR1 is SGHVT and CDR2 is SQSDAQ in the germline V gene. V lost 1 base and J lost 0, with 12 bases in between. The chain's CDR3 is CASSLGARLATNEKLFF. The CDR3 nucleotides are TGTGCCAGCAGCTTAGGGGCGCGTCTCGCAACTAATGAAAAACTGTTTTTT.

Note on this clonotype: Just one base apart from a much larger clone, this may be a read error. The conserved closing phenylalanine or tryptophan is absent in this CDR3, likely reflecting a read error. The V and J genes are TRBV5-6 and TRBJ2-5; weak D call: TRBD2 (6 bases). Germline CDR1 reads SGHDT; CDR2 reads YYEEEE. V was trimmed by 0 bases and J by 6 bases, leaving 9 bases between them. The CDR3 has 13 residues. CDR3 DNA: TGTGCCAGCAGCTTGGGGCGGGAAAAGACCCAGTACCTC. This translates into CASSLGREKTQYL.

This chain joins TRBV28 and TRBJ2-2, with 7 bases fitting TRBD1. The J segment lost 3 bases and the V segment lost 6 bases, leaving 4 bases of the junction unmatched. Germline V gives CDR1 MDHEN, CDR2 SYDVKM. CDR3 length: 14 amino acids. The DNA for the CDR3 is TGTGCCAGCAGCCTAGGGACAGACACCGGGGAGCTGTTTTTT. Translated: CASSLGTDTGELFF. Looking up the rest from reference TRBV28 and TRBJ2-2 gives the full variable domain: DVKVTQSSRYLVKRTGEKVFLECVQDMDHENMFWYRQDPGLGLRLIYFSYDVKMKEKGDIPEGYSVSREKKERFSLILESASTNQTSMYLCASSLGTDTGELFFGEGSRLTVL.

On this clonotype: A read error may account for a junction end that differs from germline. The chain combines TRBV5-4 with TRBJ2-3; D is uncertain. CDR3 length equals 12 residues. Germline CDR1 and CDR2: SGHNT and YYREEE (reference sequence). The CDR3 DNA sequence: TGTGCCAGCAGCCTTAGCACAGCTACGCAGTATTTT. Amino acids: CASSLSTATQYF.

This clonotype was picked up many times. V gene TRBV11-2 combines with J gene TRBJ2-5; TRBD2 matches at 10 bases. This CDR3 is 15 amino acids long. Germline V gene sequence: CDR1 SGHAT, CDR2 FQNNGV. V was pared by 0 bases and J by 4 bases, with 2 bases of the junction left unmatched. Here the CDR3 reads CASSLESGRGETQYF. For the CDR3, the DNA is TGTGCCAGCAGCTTAGAGAGCGGGAGGGGAGAGACCCAGTACTTC.

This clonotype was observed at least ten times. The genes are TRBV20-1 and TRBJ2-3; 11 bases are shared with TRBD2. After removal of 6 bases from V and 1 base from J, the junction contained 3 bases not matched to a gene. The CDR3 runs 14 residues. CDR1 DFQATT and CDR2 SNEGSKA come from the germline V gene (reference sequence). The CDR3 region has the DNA TGCAGTGCCATAGCGGGAGGGGGCACAGATACGCAGTATTTT. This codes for CSAIAGGGTDTQYF.

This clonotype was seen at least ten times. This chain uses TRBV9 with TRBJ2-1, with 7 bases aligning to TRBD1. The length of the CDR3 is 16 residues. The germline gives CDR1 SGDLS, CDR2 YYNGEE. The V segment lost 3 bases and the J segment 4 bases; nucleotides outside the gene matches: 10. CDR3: CASSAMPGQIYNEQFF. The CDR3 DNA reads TGTGCCAGCAGCGCCATGCCGGGACAGATTTACAATGAGCAGTTCTTC.

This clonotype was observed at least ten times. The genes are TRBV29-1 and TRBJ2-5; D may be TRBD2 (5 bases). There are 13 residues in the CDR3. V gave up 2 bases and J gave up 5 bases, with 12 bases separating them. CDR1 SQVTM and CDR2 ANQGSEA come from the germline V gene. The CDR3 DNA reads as TGCAGCGTTGAACCGTCGGGGTCGGAGACCCAGTACTTC. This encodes CSVEPSGSETQYF.